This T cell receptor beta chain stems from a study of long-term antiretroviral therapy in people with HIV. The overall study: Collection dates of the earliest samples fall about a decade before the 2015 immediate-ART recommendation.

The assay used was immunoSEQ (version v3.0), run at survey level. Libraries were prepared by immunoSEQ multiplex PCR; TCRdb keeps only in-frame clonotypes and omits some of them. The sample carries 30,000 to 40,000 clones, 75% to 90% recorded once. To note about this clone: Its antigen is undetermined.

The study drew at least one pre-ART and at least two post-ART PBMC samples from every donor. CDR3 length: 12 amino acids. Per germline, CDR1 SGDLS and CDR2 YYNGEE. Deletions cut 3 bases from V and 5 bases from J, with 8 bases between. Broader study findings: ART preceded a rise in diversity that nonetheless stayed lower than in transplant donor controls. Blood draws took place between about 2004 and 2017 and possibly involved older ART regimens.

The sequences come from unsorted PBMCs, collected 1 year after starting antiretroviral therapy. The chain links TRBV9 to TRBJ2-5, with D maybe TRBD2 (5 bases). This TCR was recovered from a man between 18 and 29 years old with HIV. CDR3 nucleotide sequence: TGTGCCAGCAGCGGCCCGGGGGAGACCCAGTACTTC. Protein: CASSGPGETQYF.